The 4 T cell receptor beta chains reported below all come from one sample, sequenced in a study of identical twins. A single record per CDR3 protein comes from TCRdb applying MiXCR to the 5' RACE reads. The sample has about 570,000 distinct CDR3 sequences; around a tenth are singletons. This sample was also put to use in a study of yellow fever vaccine responses in identical twins.

Specimen: PBMCs. These receptors were obtained from a woman between 18 and 29 years old in good health.

This clonotype was counted only a few times. This chain joins TRBV5-1 and TRBJ2-5; tentative D call: TRBD1 (8 bases). CDR3 length: 15 residues. The ends were cut back, 4 bases at V and 2 bases at J, with 15 bases in the middle. Germline V gene data show CDR1 as SGHRS and CDR2 as YFSETQ. The CDR3 region is CASSLGQGGQETQYF. CDR3 bases: TGCGCCAGCAGCCTAGGACAGGGAGGGCAAGAGACCCAGTACTTC. The full variable domain, completed using reference TRBV5-1 and TRBJ2-5, is KAGVTQTPRYLIKTRGQQVTLSCSPISGHRSVSWYQQTPGQGLQFLFEYFSETQRNKGNFPGRFSGRQFSNSRSEMNVSTLELGDSALYLCASSLGQGGQETQYFGPGTRLLVL.

In this sample, this clonotype turned up many times. This chain uses TRBV5-1 with TRBJ1-1, with a possible D match to TRBD1 (6 bases). Trimming took 0 bases from V and 1 from J, leaving 7 bases between them. Germline CDR1 and CDR2: SGHRS and YFSETQ. This CDR3 has 14 amino acids. The CDR3 here is CASSLGGQNTEAFF. The DNA for the CDR3 is TGCGCCAGCAGCTTGGGGGGACAGAACACTGAAGCTTTCTTT.

The table lists this clonotype with a few counts. J is TRBJ1-3 and V is TRBV11-1; the D gene is possibly TRBD1 (5 bases). Germline V gene sequence: CDR1 SGHAT, CDR2 FQDESV (reference sequence). The CDR3 runs 18 residues. Trimming shortened V by 5 bases and J by 5 bases, and 25 bases separated the two germline ends. CDR3: CASSLTGTTTAPRNTIYF. CDR3 nucleotides: TGTGCCAGCAGCCTCACCGGGACGACCACCGCCCCGAGAAACACCATATATTTT.

This clonotype was detected only a few times. The CDR3 sequence: CSARDSGTSIYNEQFF. The DNA of the CDR3 is TGCAGTGCTAGAGATTCCGGGACTAGCATTTACAATGAGCAGTTCTTC. The chain uses TRBV20-1 and TRBJ2-1; 9 bases line up with TRBD2. J gave up 4 bases and V 0 bases, and 7 bases lay outside the gene matches. CDR1 and CDR2 (germline): DFQATT, SNEGSKA (reference sequence). The CDR3 is made up of 16 amino acids.